One and the same sample provided the 3 T cell receptor beta chains below, sequenced in a study of blood T cell repertoires in COVID-19. Some clones are missing from TCRdb's copy, which holds only in-frame ones; the method was immunoSEQ multiplex PCR. The sample yields fewer than 250,000 clones, approximately 86% seen once. The sequenced sample consisted of peripheral blood. Receptor source: a woman in her fifties or sixties with active or convalescent COVID-19.

The table lists this clone with a count of one. The rearrangement joins TRBV11-2 to TRBJ1-5; TRBD1 aligns across 10 bases. The junction had 5 bases not matched to a gene; V was cut back by 3 bases and J by 6 bases. The CDR3 sequence is 15 residues long. Germline V CDR1 and CDR2: SGHAT, FQNNGV. The CDR3 protein is CASSLTGGEVQPQHF. In nucleotides, the CDR3 is TGTGCCAGCAGCTTGACAGGGGGCGAAGTTCAGCCCCAGCATTTT.

The chain has TRBV19 and TRBJ2-7; TRBD1 matches at 8 bases. The CDR3 spans 13 residues. Unmatched junction bases numbered 5, after V lost 6 bases and J lost 4 bases. Per the germline V gene, CDR1 is LNHDA and CDR2 is SQIVND (reference sequence). CDR3 amino acids: CASSPGQEYEQYF. The CDR3 DNA sequence: TGTGCCAGTAGCCCGGGACAGGAATACGAGCAGTACTTC.

The chain has TRBV18 and TRBJ1-5; no firm D call. Germline assignment: CDR1 KGHSH and CDR2 LQKENI. Trimming removed 3 bases at V and 5 bases at J, with 17 bases between. The CDR3 runs to 16 residues. In DNA form, the CDR3 reads TGTGCCAGCTCACCGGAGGTGGCCTCCTCCGATCAGCCCCAGCATTTT. Translating it yields CASSPEVASSDQPQHF. Combining the CDR3 with reference TRBV18 and TRBJ1-5 gives the whole variable domain NAGVMQNPRHLVRRRGQEARLRCSPMKGHSHVYWYRQLPEEGLKFMVYLQKENIIDESGMPKERFSAEFPKEGPSILRIQQVVRGDSAAYFCASSPEVASSDQPQHFGDGTRLSIL.